This TCR beta chain was obtained from a study of OX40 agonist ivuxolimab in advanced cancers. A note on the overall study: Ivuxolimab, which targeted the costimulatory receptor OX40 (CD134), was an agonistic, fully human IgG2 monoclonal antibody. Patients were allowed to have had prior anti-PD-1, anti-PD-L1 or anti-CTLA-4 therapy, and less than 45% of the dose-escalation patients had previously received checkpoint inhibitors. The purpose of peripheral TCRbeta sequencing was to test whether ivuxolimab changed TCR sequence diversity and led to clonal T-cell expansion. Of the roughly 53 patients in dose escalation, about 19 had hepatocellular carcinoma, approximately 15 had melanoma, 9 had renal cell carcinoma and 9 had head and neck cancer. In the dose-escalation cohort, 82.7% of patients were male, and the mean age was 60 years with a range of about 20 to 90. Partial responses occurred in three dose-escalation patients, of whom one had hepatocellular carcinoma and two had cutaneous melanoma. Intravenous ivuxolimab was administered to patients every 2 weeks at six dose levels: 0.01, 0.1, 0.3, 1.5, 3 and 10 mg/kg. The paper reports the monotherapy dose-escalation portion (N of about 54 patients) of the phase I ivuxolimab trial.

In the case of this clone: Its cognate antigen has yet to be identified. Base-call qualities are not available, and no considerably larger clone is one nucleotide away.

The trial excluded patients who had a history of autoimmune disease or were on systemic immunosuppression. Peripheral blood for TCR sequencing was collected from all dose cohorts at baseline, on cycle 4 day 1, and on cycle 7 day 1. The samples were taken from a phase I, first-in-human, multicenter, open-label dose-escalation trial of ivuxolimab. Adults with locally advanced or metastatic head and neck squamous cell, hepatocellular, melanoma or renal cell carcinoma were enrolled in the trial. Before TCR sequencing, CD4+ T cells and CD8+ T cells were sorted from peripheral blood as separate populations. For sequencing of the TCRbeta CDR3 region, genomic DNA was extracted from the sorted cells. The immunoSEQ Assay was used for sequencing of TCRbeta CDR3 regions. TCRdb limited this immuneACCESS table to in-frame rearrangements with V and J called. A share of clones is missing; checked studies link under half to unresolved V genes, and the rest is unexplained. Within this sample are 84,000 or so clones, with about 94% of them counted one time only. The ten largest clones capture 8% to 13% of the sample.

Trimming removed 4 bases from V and 0 bases from J, leaving 16 bases between the germline ends. According to the germline V gene (reference sequence), CDR1 reads SGHNT and CDR2 reads YYREEE. The CDR3 has 16 amino acids, counting the end cysteine and phenylalanine. The kept DNA is CDR3 alone, 48 bases in frame from the first base. What the study reported, not specific to this receptor: Which antigens the clonally expanded peripheral T cells were specific for was not determined. Clonal expansion of both CD4+ and CD8+ blood T cells was observed from baseline to week 6 at doses 0.1 to 3.0 mg/kg. After ivuxolimab, more expanded clones were found on average in CD8+ T cells than in CD4+ T cells. In the 0.1-3.0 mg/kg groups, partial responders were among the patients with the lowest normalized peripheral clonal expansion, particularly in CD8+ T cells. Low levels of normalized T-cell clonal expansion were also shown by some nonresponding patients.

The starting material was CD4+ or CD8+ T cells sorted from blood, obtained in a trial of the OX40 agonist ivuxolimab. This receptor was obtained from an adult with an advanced solid tumor such as melanoma, head and neck, liver or kidney cancer. Recombination linked TRBV5-4 to TRBJ1-1; the D segment could be TRBD1, given 5 matching bases. The encoded CDR3 is CASSPRQFNMNTEAFF. The nucleotides are TGTGCCAGCAGCCCCCGACAGTTCAATATGAACACTGAAGCTTTCTTT.